These 27 T cell receptor beta chains share one sample of origin, sequenced in a study of cytomegalovirus exposure and HLA in healthy donors. This PCR relied on a set of 60 Vbeta primers and 13 Jbeta primers. TCRdb keeps only in-frame clones here, not all; method: immunoSEQ multiplex PCR. The sample yields about 130,000 clones, 75% to 85% seen once. Sequenced input: PBMCs. The source of these receptors is a woman aged 40 to 55 in good health and CMV-seronegative.

With respect to this clone: A read error may produce the germline difference seen at one junction end. V usage is TRBV7-2 and J usage is TRBJ1-3, with D perhaps TRBD1 (5 bases). The germline V gene encodes CDR1 SGHTA and CDR2 FQGNSA. This CDR3 spans 16 amino acids. In DNA, the CDR3 is TGTGCCAGCAGTGTGGTCACAGGAGACTCTGGAAACACCATATATTTC. Protein sequence: CASSVVTGDSGNTIYF.

The chain recombines TRBV2 with TRBJ1-2, with TRBD1 identical over 9 bases. Germline-derived CDR1 and CDR2 are SNHLY and FYNNEI. The CDR3 length is 16 residues. The ends lost 7 bases at V and 1 base at J; junction bases unmatched: 10. DNA for the CDR3: TGTGCCAGCACCCCGGGACAGGGAGATCTTAACTATGGCTACACCTTC. Its protein product is CASTPGQGDLNYGYTF.

This chain connects TRBV28 to TRBJ2-5; 14 bases are a match to TRBD2. Per the germline V gene, CDR1 is MDHEN and CDR2 is SYDVKM. V was clipped by 5 bases and J by 4 bases; unmatched bases: 6. The CDR3 runs 16 residues. The DNA for the CDR3 is TGTGCCAGCAGTCCGGGACTAGCGGGAGCCCCAGAGACCCAGTACTTC. The encoded protein is CASSPGLAGAPETQYF.

J is TRBJ2-5 and V is TRBV4-1; 9 positions match TRBD2. Germline-derived CDR1 and CDR2 are MGHRA and YSYEKL. CDR3 size: 16 residues. V lost 0 bases and J lost 4; bases outside the gene matches: 6. The CDR3 sequence is CASSQDPAGGPETQYF. The CDR3 DNA is TGCGCCAGCAGCCAAGATCCAGCGGGGGGCCCAGAGACCCAGTACTTC.

The gene calls are TRBV6-5 and TRBJ1-2; 9 nucleotides align to TRBD1. This CDR3 has 15 amino acids. Trimming took 7 bases from V and 5 from J; bases not matched to a gene: 11. CDR1 MNHEY and CDR2 SVGAGI come from the germline V gene. The CDR3, as DNA: TGTGCCAGCACCCCAAGGACAGGGGCTCCTTATGGCTACACCTTC. Amino acids: CASTPRTGAPYGYTF.

As concerns this clone: The junction shows a germline mismatch at one end, possibly a read error. This rearrangement joins TRBV7-7 to TRBJ1-6, with D unclear. Germline loops: CDR1 SSHAT, CDR2 FNYEAQ (reference sequence). CDR3 size: 17 residues. CDR3 protein: CASSLAVGSSYNSPLHF. The CDR3 region has the DNA TGTGCTAGCAGCTTAGCGGTAGGGAGCTCCTATAATTCACCCCTCCACTTT.

The genes are TRBV14 and TRBJ2-3; D gene uncertain. The germline V gene has CDR1 SGHDN and CDR2 FVKESK. The CDR3 runs to 15 residues. The V end was cut by 3 bases, the J end by 0 bases, with 10 bases between. This CDR3 is CASSHTNPSTDTQYF. The CDR3 DNA reads TGTGCCAGCAGCCATACTAATCCTAGCACAGATACGCAGTATTTT. Combining the CDR3 with reference TRBV14 and TRBJ2-3 gives the whole variable domain EAGVTQFPSHSVIEKGQTVTLRCDPISGHDNLYWYRRVMGKEIKFLLHFVKESKQDESGMPNNRFLAERTGGTYSTLKVQPAELEDSGVYFCASSHTNPSTDTQYFGPGTRLTVL.

The rearrangement joins TRBV5-6 to TRBJ1-2, with D perhaps TRBD1 (5 bases). The length of the CDR3 is 17 residues. Germline lookup yields CDR1 SGHDT and CDR2 YYEEEE. Trimming took 4 bases from V and 0 from J, leaving 19 bases between them. CDR3 coding DNA: TGTGCCAGCAGCGCTTCGGCAGGGCCTCTATCTAACTATGGCTACACCTTC. It is translated as CASSASAGPLSNYGYTF.

This rearrangement joins TRBV4-1 to TRBJ2-7; 13 positions match TRBD2. This CDR3 has 16 residues. Germline V gene data show CDR1 as MGHRA and CDR2 as YSYEKL. V shed 1 base and J 2 bases; nucleotides not matched to a gene: 2. The CDR3 coding sequence is TGCGCCAGCAGCCAAGCCGGGACTAGCGGGACCTACGAGCAGTACTTC. It is translated as CASSQAGTSGTYEQYF.

The chain recombines TRBV6-5 with TRBJ2-7, with a possible D match to TRBD1 (6 bases). V lost 6 bases and J lost 0, with 15 bases in between. The CDR3 loop spans 15 amino acids. Germline V CDR1 and CDR2: MNHEY, SVGAGI. The CDR3 nucleotides are TGTGCCAGCAGCCCACAGGGAACCATCTCCTACGAGCAGTACTTC. Amino acids: CASSPQGTISYEQYF.

The J gene is TRBJ2-3, the V gene TRBV5-4; D gene uncertain. CDR1 SGHNT and CDR2 YYREEE come from the germline V gene (reference sequence). CDR3 length equals 13 residues. V was trimmed by 6 bases and J by 1 base, leaving 9 bases between them. In DNA, the CDR3 is TGTGCCAGCACACCGCGAGGCACAGATACGCAGTATTTT. Protein: CASTPRGTDTQYF.

The CDR3 loop is CASSLSPLTDTQYF. The CDR3 DNA is TGCGCCAGCAGCCTGTCTCCCCTCACAGATACGCAGTATTTT. V and J are TRBV4-3 and TRBJ2-3; D call uncertain. The CDR3 runs 14 residues. V was clipped by 4 bases and J by 2 bases, with 10 bases between them. Germline CDR1 reads LGHNA; CDR2 reads YSLEER.

The rearrangement links TRBV7-9 to TRBJ2-5, with D possibly TRBD2 on 6 matching bases. The CDR3 has 17 residues. Deletions cut 4 bases from V and 0 bases from J, with 18 bases between. CDR1 SEHNR and CDR2 FQNEAQ come from the germline V gene (reference sequence). CDR3 in amino acids: CASSSELGLTYQETQYF. The CDR3 region has the DNA TGTGCCAGCAGCTCTGAATTGGGACTTACGTACCAAGAGACCCAGTACTTC.

The chain is built from TRBV19 and TRBJ2-1; 12 bases fit TRBD2. Losses at the gene ends were 5 bases for V and 4 bases for J; bases not matched to a gene: 3. The length of the CDR3 is 15 residues. Germline V gene lookup returns CDR1 LNHDA and CDR2 SQIVND (reference sequence). CDR3 sequence reads: CASSAGTSGYNEQFF. The CDR3 bases are TGTGCCAGTAGTGCAGGGACTAGCGGGTACAATGAGCAGTTCTTC.

V gene TRBV21-1 combines with J gene TRBJ2-7; the table's TRBD2 call for D was not verified on the DNA. TRBV21-1 is shown as a pseudogene. The length of the CDR3 is 17 residues. CDR3 bases: TGTGCCAGCAGCATAGGAAAGATATCTTCGGGTACTATCGTGCAGTACTTC. Translation gives CASSIGKISSGTIVQYF.

J is TRBJ1-5 and V is TRBV6-1, with TRBD1 as a possible D gene (5 bases). CDR3 size: 16 residues. Trimming left V 0 bases short and J 6 bases short, with 15 bases between. Looked up from germline, CDR1 is MNHNS and CDR2 is SASEGT. The CDR3 nucleotides are TGTGCCAGCAGTGAAGCTCTCGGGGGAAATGGTCAGCCCCAGCATTTT. It specifies CASSEALGGNGQPQHF.

J is TRBJ1-2 and V is TRBV6-5; TRBD1 matches 11 bases. J was trimmed by 6 bases and V by 6 bases; bases with no gene match: 9. The CDR3 sequence is 15 residues long. In germline, CDR1 is MNHEY, CDR2 SVGAGI. This chain's CDR3 is CASRKGTGGRNGYTF. The CDR3 nucleotides are TGTGCCAGCAGGAAGGGGACAGGGGGGCGAAATGGCTACACCTTC.

This clone was detected only a few times. The chain has TRBV10-3 and TRBJ2-7, with TRBD1 identical over 12 bases. With V trimmed by 3 bases and J by 2 bases, 5 bases remained unmatched. Germline values: CDR1 ENHRY, CDR2 SYGVKD. This CDR3 is built from 16 residues. CDR3 nucleotide sequence: TGTGCCATCAGTGACCCGGGACAGGGGGCCGCCTACGAGCAGTACTTC. This gives the protein CAISDPGQGAAYEQYF.

The CDR3 DNA is TGTGCCAGCAGTTCTGCCTGGCCTAACTATGGCTACACCTTC. As protein: CASSSAWPNYGYTF. The genes are TRBV27 and TRBJ1-2; D not resolved. The CDR3 length is 14 residues. Trimming removed 4 bases at V and 0 bases at J, with 9 bases between. Germline V lookup: CDR1 MNHEY, CDR2 SMNVEV (reference sequence).

This chain connects TRBV27 to TRBJ1-1; no clear D gene. The CDR3 loop spans 13 amino acids. With 7 bases removed from V and 1 base from J, the gap between germline ends came to 10 bases. Germline V CDR1 and CDR2: MNHEY, SMNVEV (reference sequence). The CDR3 coding sequence is TGTGCCAGCAAGTGGGCTGCGAACACTGAAGCTTTCTTT. Translating gives CASKWAANTEAFF.

The V gene is TRBV29-1, the J gene TRBJ1-2, with TRBD1 matching over 7 bases. The CDR3 contains 15 residues. Germline CDR1 is SQVTM and CDR2 is ANQGSEA. Trimming cost V 6 bases and J 2 bases; bases outside gene matches: 12. CDR3 nucleotide sequence: TGCAGCGTCGTTCCATTGACAGGGCCCAACTATGGCTACACCTTC. This codes for CSVVPLTGPNYGYTF.

CDR3 DNA sequence: TGTGCCAGTAGTGATAGCGGGGCCTACGAGCAGTACTTC. It yields the protein CASSDSGAYEQYF. V is TRBV19 and J is TRBJ2-7; 8 bases are shared with TRBD2. The CDR3 has 13 residues. J gave up 2 bases and V 5 bases, and 2 bases lay outside the gene matches. Germline V gives CDR1 LNHDA, CDR2 SQIVND (reference sequence).

The CDR3 coding sequence is TGTGCCACCAGCACTGGGGGAGGGGTTGATGGCTACACCTTC. This gives the protein CATSTGGGVDGYTF. The chain couples TRBV15 to TRBJ1-2, with a tentative D call TRBD1 (5 bases). Germline CDR1 and CDR2: LNHNV and YYDKDF (reference sequence). Trimming shortened V by 4 bases and J by 6 bases, and 15 bases separated the two germline ends. The CDR3 totals 14 residues.

The chain is built from TRBV19 and TRBJ2-1; D is unresolved. This CDR3 comprises 15 residues. V shed 3 bases and J shed 4 bases, with 13 bases lying between them. Per the germline V gene, CDR1 is LNHDA and CDR2 is SQIVND (reference sequence). The CDR3, as DNA: TGTGCCAGTAGTATCGGCGGCGGAACGTACAATGAGCAGTTCTTC. This codes for CASSIGGGTYNEQFF. Filled out from reference TRBV19 and TRBJ2-1, the complete variable domain reads DGGITQSPKYLFRKEGQNVTLSCEQNLNHDAMYWYRQDPGQGLRLIYYSQIVNDFQKGDIAEGYSVSREKKESFPLTVTSAQKNPTAFYLCASSIGGGTYNEQFFGPGTRLTVL.

The chain links TRBV7-2 to TRBJ2-5; 12 bases match TRBD2. The CDR3 runs 18 residues. The V segment lost 3 bases and the J segment 3 bases; nucleotides outside the gene matches: 11. CDR1 is SGHTA, CDR2 FQGNSA, per germline. DNA for the CDR3: TGTGCCAGCAGCTTGGGACTAGCGGGCAACCCGCGCGAAGAGACCCAGTACTTC. It specifies CASSLGLAGNPREETQYF. The complete variable domain, with remaining parts taken from reference TRBV7-2 and TRBJ2-5, reads GAGVSQSPSNKVTEKGKDVELRCDPISGHTALYWYRQSLGQGLEFLIYFQGNSAPDKSGLPSDRFSAERTGGSVSTLTIQRTQQEDSAVYLCASSLGLAGNPREETQYFGPGTRLLVL.

The chain is built from TRBV19 and TRBJ1-2, with D possibly matching TRBD1 (6 bases). V was shortened by 7 bases and J by 6 bases, with 12 bases between the two germline ends. From germline, CDR1 is LNHDA and CDR2 SQIVND (reference sequence). The CDR3 is made up of 12 amino acids. The CDR3 DNA is TGTGCCAGTATCGGCAGGGGAAATGGCTACACCTTC. Encoded protein: CASIGRGNGYTF.

This clone has a handful of counts. The CDR3 loop reads CASSGAGGNQPQHF. The CDR3 nucleotides are TGTGCCAGCAGCGGTGCGGGAGGCAATCAGCCCCAGCATTTT. The V gene is TRBV5-8, the J gene TRBJ1-5; unclear D gene. V lost 4 bases and J lost 2, with 10 bases in between. This CDR3 has 14 amino acids. The germline CDR1 and CDR2 sequences are SGHTS and YDEGEE.